This T cell receptor (beta chain) was found in a study of T cell responses to AZD1222 COVID-19 vaccine. Regarding the study as a whole: The span of vaccine-associated CD4 TCRs extended across spike, with dominance at 160-218 and 743-854. Spike-specific TCR breadth and depth went up after people got two AZD1222 doses. Donors in the cohort were predominantly white British and more often female, and clonal diversity was possibly underestimated. At baseline, seropositivity was found in only a handful of AZD1222 recipients.

Method: immunoSEQ multiplex PCR; TCRdb's copy keeps in-frame clones and lacks some. The sample carries approximately 130,000 clones, roughly 93% recorded once. In the case of this clone: The antigen is not known.

Per germline, CDR1 LGHDT and CDR2 YNNKEL (reference sequence). The V segment lost 4 bases and the J segment 4 bases; nucleotides outside the gene matches: 10. The CDR3 runs 16 residues. The chain employs TRBV3-1 (or the pseudogene TRBV3-2) and TRBJ1-2; TRBD1 aligns across 9 bases. The material was peripheral blood, obtained on day 0 of AZD1222 vaccination. The clonotype originates from an adult in good health. CDR3 in amino acids: CASSPAVDRGPYGYTF. For the CDR3, the DNA is TGTGCCAGCAGCCCCGCCGTGGACAGGGGTCCCTATGGCTACACCTTC.